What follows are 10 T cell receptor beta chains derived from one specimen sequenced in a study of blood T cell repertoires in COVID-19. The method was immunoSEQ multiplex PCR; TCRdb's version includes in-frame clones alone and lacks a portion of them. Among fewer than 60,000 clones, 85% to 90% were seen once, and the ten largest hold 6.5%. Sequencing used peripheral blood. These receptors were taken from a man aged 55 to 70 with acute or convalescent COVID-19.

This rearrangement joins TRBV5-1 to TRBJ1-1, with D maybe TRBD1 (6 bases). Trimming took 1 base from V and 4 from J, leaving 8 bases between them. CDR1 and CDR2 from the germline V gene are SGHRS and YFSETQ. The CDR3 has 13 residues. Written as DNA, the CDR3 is TGCGCCAGCAGCTTGCTAGGGGGCACTGAAGCTTTCTTT. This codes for CASSLLGGTEAFF.

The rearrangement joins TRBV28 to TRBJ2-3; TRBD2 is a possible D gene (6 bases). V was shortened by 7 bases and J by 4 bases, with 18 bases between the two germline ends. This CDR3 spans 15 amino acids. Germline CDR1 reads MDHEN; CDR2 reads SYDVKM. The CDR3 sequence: CASTQSGVGSDTQYF. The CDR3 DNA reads TGTGCCAGCACCCAATCGGGGGTTGGGTCAGATACGCAGTATTTT.

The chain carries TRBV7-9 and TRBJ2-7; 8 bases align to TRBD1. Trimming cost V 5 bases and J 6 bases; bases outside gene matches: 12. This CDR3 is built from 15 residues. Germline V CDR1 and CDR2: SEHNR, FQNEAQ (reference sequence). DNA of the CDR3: TGTGCCAGCAGCAGGGGGGACAGGTTCAGGCCCGAGCAGTACTTC. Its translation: CASSRGDRFRPEQYF.

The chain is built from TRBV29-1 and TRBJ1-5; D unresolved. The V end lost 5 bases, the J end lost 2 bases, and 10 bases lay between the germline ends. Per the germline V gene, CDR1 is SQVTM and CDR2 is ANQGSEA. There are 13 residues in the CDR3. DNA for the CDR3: TGCAGCGTTAAGATAGGAGGCAATCAGCCCCAGCATTTT. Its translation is CSVKIGGNQPQHF. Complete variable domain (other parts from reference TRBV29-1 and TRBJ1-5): SAVISQKPSRDICQRGTSLTIQCQVDSQVTMMFWYRQQPGQSLTLIATANQGSEATYESGFVIDKFPISRPNLTFSTLTVSNMSPEDSSIYLCSVKIGGNQPQHFGDGTRLSIL.

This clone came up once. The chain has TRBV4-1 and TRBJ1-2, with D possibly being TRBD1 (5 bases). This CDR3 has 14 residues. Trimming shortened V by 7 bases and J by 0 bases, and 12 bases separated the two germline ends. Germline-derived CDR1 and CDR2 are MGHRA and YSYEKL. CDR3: CASTKQGSNYGYTF. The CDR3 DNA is TGCGCCAGCACAAAGCAGGGCTCTAACTATGGCTACACCTTC.

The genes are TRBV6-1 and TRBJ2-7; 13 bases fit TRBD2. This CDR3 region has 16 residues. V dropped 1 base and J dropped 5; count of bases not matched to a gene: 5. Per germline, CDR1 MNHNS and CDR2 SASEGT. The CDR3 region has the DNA TGTGCCAGCAGTGAAGTGGTTGGGACTAGCGGGGACGAGCAGTACTTC. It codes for CASSEVVGTSGDEQYF.

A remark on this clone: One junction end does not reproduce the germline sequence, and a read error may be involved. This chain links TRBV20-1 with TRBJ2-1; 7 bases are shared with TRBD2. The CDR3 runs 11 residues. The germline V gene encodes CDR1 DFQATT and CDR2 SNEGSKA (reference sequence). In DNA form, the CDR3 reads TGTAAAGCGGGATCTCACAATGAGCAGTTCTTC. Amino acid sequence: CKAGSHNEQFF.

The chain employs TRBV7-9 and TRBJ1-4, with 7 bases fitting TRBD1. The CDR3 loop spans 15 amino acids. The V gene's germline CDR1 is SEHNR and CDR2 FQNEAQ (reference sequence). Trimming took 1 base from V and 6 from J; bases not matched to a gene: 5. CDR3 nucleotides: TGTGCCAGCAGCTTAGACCGGGACAGTGATGAAAAACTGTTTTTT. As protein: CASSLDRDSDEKLFF.

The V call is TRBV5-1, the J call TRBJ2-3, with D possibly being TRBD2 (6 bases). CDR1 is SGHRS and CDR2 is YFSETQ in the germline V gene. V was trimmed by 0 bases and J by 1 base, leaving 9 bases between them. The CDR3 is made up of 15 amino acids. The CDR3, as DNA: TGCGCCAGCAGCTTGGTAGGGGAGGGCACAGATACGCAGTATTTT. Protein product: CASSLVGEGTDTQYF.

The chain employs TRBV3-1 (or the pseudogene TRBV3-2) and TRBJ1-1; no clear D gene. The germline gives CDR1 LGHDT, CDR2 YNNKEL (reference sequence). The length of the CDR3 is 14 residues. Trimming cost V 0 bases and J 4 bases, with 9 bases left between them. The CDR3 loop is CASSQEYRGTEAFF. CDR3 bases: TGTGCCAGCAGCCAAGAGTATCGGGGCACTGAAGCTTTCTTT.